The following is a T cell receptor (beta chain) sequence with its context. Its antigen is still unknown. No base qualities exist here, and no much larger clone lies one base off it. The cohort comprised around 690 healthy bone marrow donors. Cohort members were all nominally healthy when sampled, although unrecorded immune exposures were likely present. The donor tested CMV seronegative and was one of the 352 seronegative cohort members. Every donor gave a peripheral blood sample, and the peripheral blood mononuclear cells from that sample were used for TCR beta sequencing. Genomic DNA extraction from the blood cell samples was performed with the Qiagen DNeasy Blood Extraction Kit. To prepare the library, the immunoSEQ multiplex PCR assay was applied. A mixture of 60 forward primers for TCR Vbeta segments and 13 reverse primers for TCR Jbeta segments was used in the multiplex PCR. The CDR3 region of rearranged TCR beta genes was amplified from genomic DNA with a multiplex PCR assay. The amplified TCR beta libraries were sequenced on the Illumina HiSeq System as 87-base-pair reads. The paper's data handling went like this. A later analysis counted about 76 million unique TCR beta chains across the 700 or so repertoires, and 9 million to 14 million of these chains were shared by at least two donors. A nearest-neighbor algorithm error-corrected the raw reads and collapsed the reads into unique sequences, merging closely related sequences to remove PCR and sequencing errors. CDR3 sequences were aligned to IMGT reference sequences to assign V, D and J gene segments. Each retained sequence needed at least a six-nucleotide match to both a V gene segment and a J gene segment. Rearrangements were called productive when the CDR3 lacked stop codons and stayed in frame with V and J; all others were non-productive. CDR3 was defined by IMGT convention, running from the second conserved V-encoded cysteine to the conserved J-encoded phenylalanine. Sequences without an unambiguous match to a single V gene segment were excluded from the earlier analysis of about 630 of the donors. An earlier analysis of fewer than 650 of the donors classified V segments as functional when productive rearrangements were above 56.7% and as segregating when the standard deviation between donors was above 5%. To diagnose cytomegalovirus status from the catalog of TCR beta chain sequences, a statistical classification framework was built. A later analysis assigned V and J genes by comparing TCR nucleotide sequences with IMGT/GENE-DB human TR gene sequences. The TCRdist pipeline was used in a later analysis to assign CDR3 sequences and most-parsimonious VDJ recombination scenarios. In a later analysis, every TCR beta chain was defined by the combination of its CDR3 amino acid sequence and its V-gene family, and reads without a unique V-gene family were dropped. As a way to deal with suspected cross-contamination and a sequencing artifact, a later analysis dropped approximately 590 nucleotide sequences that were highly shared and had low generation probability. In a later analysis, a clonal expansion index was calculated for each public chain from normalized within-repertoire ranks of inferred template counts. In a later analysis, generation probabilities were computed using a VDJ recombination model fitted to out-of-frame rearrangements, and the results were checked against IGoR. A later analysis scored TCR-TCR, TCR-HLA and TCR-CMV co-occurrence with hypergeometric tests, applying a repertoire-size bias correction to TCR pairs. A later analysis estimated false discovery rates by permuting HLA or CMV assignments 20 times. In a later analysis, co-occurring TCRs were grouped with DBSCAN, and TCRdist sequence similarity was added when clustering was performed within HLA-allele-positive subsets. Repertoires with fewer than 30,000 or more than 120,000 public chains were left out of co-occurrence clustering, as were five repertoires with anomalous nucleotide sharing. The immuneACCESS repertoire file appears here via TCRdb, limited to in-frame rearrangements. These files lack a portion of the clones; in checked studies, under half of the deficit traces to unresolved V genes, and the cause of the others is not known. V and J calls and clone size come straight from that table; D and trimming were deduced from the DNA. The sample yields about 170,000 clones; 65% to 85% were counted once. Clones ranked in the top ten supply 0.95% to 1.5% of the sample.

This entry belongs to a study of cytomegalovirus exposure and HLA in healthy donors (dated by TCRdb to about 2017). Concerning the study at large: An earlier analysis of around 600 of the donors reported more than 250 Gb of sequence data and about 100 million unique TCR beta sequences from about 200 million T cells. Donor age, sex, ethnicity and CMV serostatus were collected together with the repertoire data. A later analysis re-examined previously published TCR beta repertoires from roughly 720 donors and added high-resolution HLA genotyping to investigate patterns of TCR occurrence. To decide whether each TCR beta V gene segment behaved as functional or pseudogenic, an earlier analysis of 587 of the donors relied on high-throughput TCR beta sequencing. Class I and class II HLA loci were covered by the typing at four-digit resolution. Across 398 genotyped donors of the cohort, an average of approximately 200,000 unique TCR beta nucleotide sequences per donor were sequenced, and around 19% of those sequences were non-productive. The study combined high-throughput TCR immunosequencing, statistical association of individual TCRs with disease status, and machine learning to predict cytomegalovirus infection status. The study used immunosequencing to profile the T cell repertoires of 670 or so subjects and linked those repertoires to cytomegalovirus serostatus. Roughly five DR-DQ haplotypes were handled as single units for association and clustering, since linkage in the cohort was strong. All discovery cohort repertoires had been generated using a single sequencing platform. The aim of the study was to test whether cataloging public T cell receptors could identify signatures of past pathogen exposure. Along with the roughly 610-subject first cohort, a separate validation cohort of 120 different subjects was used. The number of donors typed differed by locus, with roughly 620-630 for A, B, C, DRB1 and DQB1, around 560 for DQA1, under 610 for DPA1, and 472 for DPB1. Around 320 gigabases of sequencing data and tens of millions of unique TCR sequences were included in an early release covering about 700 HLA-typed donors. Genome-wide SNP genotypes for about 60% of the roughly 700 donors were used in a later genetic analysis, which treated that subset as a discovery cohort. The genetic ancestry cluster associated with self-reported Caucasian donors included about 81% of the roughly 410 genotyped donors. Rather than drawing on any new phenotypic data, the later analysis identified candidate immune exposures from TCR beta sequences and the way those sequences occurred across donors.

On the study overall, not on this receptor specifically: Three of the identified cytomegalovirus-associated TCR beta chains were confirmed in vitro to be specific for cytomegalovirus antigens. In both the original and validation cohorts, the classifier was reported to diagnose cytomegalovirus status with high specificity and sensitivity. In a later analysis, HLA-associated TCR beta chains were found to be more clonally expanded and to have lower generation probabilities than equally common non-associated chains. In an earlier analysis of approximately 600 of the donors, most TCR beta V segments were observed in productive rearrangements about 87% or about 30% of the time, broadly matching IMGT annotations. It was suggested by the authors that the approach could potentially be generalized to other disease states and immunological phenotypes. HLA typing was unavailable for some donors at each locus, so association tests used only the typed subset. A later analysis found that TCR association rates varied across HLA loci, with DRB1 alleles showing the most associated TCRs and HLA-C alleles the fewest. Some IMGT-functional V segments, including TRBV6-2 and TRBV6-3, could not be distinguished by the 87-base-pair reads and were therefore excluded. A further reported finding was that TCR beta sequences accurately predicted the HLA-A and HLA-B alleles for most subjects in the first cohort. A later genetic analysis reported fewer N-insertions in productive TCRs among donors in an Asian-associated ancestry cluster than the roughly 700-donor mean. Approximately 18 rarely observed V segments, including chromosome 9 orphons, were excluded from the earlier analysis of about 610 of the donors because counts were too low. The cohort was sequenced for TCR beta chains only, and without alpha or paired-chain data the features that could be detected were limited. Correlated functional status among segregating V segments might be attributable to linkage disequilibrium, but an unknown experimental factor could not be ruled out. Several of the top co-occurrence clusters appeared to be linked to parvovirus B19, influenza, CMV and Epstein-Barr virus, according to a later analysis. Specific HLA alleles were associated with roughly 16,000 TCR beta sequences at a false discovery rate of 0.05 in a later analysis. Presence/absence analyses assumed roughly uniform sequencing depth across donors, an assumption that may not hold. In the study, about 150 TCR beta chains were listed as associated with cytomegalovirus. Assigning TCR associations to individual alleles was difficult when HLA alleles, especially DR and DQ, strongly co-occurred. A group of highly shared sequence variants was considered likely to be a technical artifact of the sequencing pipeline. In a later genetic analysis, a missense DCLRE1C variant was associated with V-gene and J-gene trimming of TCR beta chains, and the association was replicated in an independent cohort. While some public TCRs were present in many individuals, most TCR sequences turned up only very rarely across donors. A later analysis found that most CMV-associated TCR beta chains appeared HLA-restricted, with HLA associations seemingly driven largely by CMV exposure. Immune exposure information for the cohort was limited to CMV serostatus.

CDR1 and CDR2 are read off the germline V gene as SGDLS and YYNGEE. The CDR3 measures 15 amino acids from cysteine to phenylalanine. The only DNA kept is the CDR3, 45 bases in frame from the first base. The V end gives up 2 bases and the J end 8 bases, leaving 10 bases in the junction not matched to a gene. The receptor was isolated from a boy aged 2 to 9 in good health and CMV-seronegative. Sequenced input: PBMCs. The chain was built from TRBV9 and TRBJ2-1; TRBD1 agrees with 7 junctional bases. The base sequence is TGTGCCAGCAGCGTTTTCCCCACAGGGGTGGATGAGCAGTTCTTC. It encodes CASSVFPTGVDEQFF.